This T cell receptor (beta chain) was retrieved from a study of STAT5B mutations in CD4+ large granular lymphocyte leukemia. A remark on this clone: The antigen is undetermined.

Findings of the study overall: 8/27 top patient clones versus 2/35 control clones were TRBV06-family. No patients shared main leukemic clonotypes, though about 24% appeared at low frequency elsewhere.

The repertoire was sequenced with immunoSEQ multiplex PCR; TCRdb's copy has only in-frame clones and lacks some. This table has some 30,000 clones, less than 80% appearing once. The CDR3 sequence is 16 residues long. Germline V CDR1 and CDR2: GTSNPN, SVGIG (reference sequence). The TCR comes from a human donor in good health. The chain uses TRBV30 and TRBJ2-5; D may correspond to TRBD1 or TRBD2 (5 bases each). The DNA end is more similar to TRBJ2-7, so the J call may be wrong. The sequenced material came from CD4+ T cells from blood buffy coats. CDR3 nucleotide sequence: TGTGCCTGGAGTGTACTAGGGACCCCGGGTACGAACGAGCAGTACTTC. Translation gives CAWSVLGTPGTNEQYF.